These 3 T cell receptor beta chains were sequenced from one sample in a study of blood T cell repertoires in COVID-19. Generated by immunoSEQ multiplex PCR, the TCRdb table keeps only in-frame clones and is missing some. The sample contains 75,000 to 95,000 clones, about 70% of which appear only once. The specimen sequenced was peripheral blood. The receptors here all came from a woman aged 60-75 years in a cohort sampled during active or convalescent COVID-19.

The J gene is TRBJ1-6, the V gene TRBV7-3, with 8 bases matching TRBD1. Germline-derived CDR1 and CDR2 are SGHTA and FQGTGA. The CDR3 sequence is 14 residues long. J lost 9 bases, V lost 1 base, and 2 bases had no gene match. CDR3 in DNA: TGTGCCAGCAGCTTAAGGACAGGGATTTCACCCCTCCACTTT. Protein sequence: CASSLRTGISPLHF.

The chain has TRBV5-1 and TRBJ2-7, with 10 bases that match TRBD1. The CDR3 runs 15 residues. V lost 0 bases to trimming and J lost 3 bases; unmatched junction nucleotides: 3. Germline assignment: CDR1 SGHRS and CDR2 YFSETQ. In nucleotides, the CDR3 is TGCGCCAGCAGCTTGGTAGGGACAGGGGACTACGAGCAGTACTTC. It yields the protein CASSLVGTGDYEQYF. The whole variable domain, filled in from reference TRBV5-1 and TRBJ2-7, reads KAGVTQTPRYLIKTRGQQVTLSCSPISGHRSVSWYQQTPGQGLQFLFEYFSETQRNKGNFPGRFSGRQFSNSRSEMNVSTLELGDSALYLCASSLVGTGDYEQYFGPGTRLTVT.

This chain links TRBV5-8 with TRBJ2-6, with TRBD1 identical over 12 bases. The CDR3 totals 18 residues. V trimming: 1 base; J trimming: 1 base; junction bases outside the gene matches: 3. CDR1 is SGHTS and CDR2 is YDEGEE in the germline V gene. The CDR3 DNA reads TGTGCCAGCAGCTTGTGGGGACAGGGGGCTTCTGGGGCCAACGTCCTGACTTTC. Its translation: CASSLWGQGASGANVLTF.